The present entry profiles one TCR beta chain with its context. With V trimmed by 5 bases and J by 3 bases, 8 bases remained unmatched. CDR1 is SEHNR and CDR2 is FQNEAQ in the germline V gene (reference sequence). The CDR3 extends over 15 amino acids. This sample is part of a study of blood T cell repertoires in COVID-19. In the study's own analysis: Amplification of reference gene primers provided the estimated nucleated cell counts. The method was immunoSEQ multiplex PCR; TCRdb's version includes in-frame clones alone and lacks a portion of them. V, J and clone size are those of that table, while D and trimming were read from the DNA. The repertoire includes over 200,000 clones, 88% of them detected once, and approximately 3.7% sits in the top ten.

The source of this sequence is a man aged 60-69 years who had recovered from COVID-19. Sequenced: peripheral blood. The rearrangement links TRBV7-9 to TRBJ2-7; 9 bases are a match to TRBD1. CDR3 bases: TGTGCCAGCAGCCTTCGGACAGGGGTGAACTACGAGCAGTACTTC. Residues: CASSLRTGVNYEQYF. The full variable domain, in which reference TRBV7-9 and TRBJ2-7 provide the parts outside the CDR3, is DTGVSQNPRHKITKRGQNVTFRCDPISEHNRLYWYRQTLGQGPEFLTYFQNEAQLEKSRLLSDRFSAERPKGSFSTLEIQRTEQGDSAMYLCASSLRTGVNYEQYFGPGTRLTVT.